These 6 T cell receptor beta chains share one sample of origin, sequenced in a study of blood T cell repertoires in COVID-19. TCRdb keeps only in-frame clones here, not all; method: immunoSEQ multiplex PCR. The data show 150,000 or so clones, around four fifths seen once. Sequences were obtained from PBMCs or T cells enriched from blood (not recorded which). These receptors were collected from a woman in her 50s who had recovered from COVID-19.

This clone was found a few times. This chain connects TRBV6-4 to TRBJ2-3; 13 bases line up with TRBD2. Germline CDR1 is MRHNA and CDR2 is SNTAGT. The CDR3 extends over 15 amino acids. Losses at the gene ends were 6 bases for V and 3 bases for J; bases not matched to a gene: 3. The CDR3: CASSRTSGSTDTQYF. The CDR3 coding sequence is TGTGCCAGCAGCCGGACTAGCGGGAGTACAGATACGCAGTATTTT.

CDR3 protein: CASSFLADEQFF. In DNA form, the CDR3 reads TGTGCCAGCAGTTTTCTAGCAGATGAGCAGTTCTTC. V and J are TRBV27 and TRBJ2-1; D is perhaps TRBD2 (5 bases). Trimming left V 3 bases short and J 8 bases short, with 8 bases between. Germline V gives CDR1 MNHEY, CDR2 SMNVEV (reference sequence). CDR3 size: 12 residues.

Worth noting for this clone: Additional DNA sequences in this sample encode the identical CDR3. The rearrangement uses TRBV4-3 and TRBJ1-1, with 8 bases fitting TRBD1. Trimming at V came to 2 bases and at J to 2 bases, leaving 4 bases not matched to a gene. In germline, CDR1 is LGHNA, CDR2 YSLEER. The CDR3 totals 15 residues. CDR3 nucleotide sequence: TGCGCCAGCAGCCAACCAGACAGGGGCAACACTGAAGCTTTCTTT. Translated, it gives CASSQPDRGNTEAFF.

The chain couples TRBV5-6 to TRBJ1-2; D not resolved. Between the trimmed V and J ends, which lost 6 bases and 6 bases, there was a span of 9 bases. Germline-derived CDR1 and CDR2 are SGHDT and YYEEEE. CDR3 size: 11 residues. CDR3 coding DNA: TGTGCCAGCACACAACGGGATGGCTACACCTTC. Translating it yields CASTQRDGYTF.

The chain employs TRBV9 and TRBJ1-5, with D unresolved. The CDR3 extends over 14 amino acids. V was cut by 4 bases and J by 3 bases, with 11 bases left in between. Germline loops: CDR1 SGDLS, CDR2 YYNGEE. The CDR3 loop is CASSSRGYNQPQHF. CDR3 nucleotides: TGTGCCAGCAGCTCCCGGGGATACAATCAGCCCCAGCATTTT.

This clone was observed a handful of times. The rearrangement uses TRBV29-1 and TRBJ2-1; 7 bases fit TRBD1. Germline-derived CDR1 and CDR2 are SQVTM and ANQGSEA. This CDR3 comprises 16 residues. The junction had 14 bases not matched to a gene; V was cut back by 8 bases and J by 1 base. In nucleotides, the CDR3 is TGCAGCCACGAGAAGACAGGGCAGTTATCCTACAATGAGCAGTTCTTC. It encodes CSHEKTGQLSYNEQFF.